The sequence of this T cell receptor beta chain was determined in a study of T cell responses to AZD1222 COVID-19 vaccine. General study results and limits: Targets within unmutated variant regions were reportedly found for nearly half of spike-specific TCRs. Repertoire samples came only from after the peak T cell response.

This CDR3 comprises 15 residues. Germline values: CDR1 WSHSY, CDR2 SAAADI. Trimming removed 6 bases at V and 1 base at J, with 13 bases between. A remark on this clone: As yet, its antigen is unknown.

This table comes from immunoSEQ multiplex PCR, and its TCRdb copy is limited to in-frame clones, with some not included. The data contain around 110,000 clones, just under 95% of them singletons. The chain employs TRBV10-2 and TRBJ1-5; D not resolved. The sample in question was peripheral blood, obtained on day 0 of AZD1222 vaccination. This receptor was identified in an adult in good health. In DNA, the CDR3 is TGCGCCAGCAGATCCGTGGAGGGAAGCAATCAGCCCCAGCATTTT. The encoded protein is CASRSVEGSNQPQHF.